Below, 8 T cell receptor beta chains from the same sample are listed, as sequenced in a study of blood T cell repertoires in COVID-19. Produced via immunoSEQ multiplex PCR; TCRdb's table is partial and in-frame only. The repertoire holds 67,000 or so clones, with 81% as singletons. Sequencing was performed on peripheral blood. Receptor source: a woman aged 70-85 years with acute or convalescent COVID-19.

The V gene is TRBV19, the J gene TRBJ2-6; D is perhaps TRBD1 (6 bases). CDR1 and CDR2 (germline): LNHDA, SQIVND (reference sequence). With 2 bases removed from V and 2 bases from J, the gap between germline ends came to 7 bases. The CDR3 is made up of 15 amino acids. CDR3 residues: CASSIWTAGANVLTF. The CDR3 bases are TGTGCCAGTAGTATATGGACAGCTGGGGCCAACGTCCTGACTTTC.

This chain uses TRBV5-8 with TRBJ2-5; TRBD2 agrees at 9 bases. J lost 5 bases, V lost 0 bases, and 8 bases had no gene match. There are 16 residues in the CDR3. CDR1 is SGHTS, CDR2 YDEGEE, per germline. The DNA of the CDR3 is TGTGCCAGCAGCTTGGGGGTAGCGGGAGAAGGCGAGACCCAGTACTTC. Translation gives CASSLGVAGEGETQYF.

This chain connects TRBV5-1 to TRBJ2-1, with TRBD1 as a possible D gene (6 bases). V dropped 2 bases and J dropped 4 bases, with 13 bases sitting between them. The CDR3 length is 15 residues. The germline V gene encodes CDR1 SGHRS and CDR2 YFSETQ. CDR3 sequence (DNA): TGCGCCAGCAGCTTCCCGGGACAAGGGTACAATGAGCAGTTCTTC. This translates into CASSFPGQGYNEQFF.

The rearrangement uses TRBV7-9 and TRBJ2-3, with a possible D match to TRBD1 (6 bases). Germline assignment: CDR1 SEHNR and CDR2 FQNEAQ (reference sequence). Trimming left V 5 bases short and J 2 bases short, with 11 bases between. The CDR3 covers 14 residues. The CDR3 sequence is CASSPGVTTDTQYF. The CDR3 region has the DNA TGTGCCAGCAGCCCAGGGGTTACCACAGATACGCAGTATTTT.

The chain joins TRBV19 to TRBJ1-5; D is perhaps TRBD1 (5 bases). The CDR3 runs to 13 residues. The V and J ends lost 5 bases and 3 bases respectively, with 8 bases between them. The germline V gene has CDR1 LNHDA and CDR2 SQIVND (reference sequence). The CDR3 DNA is TGTGCCAGTAGTGGGGGGTCCAATCAGCCCCAGCATTTT. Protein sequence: CASSGGSNQPQHF.

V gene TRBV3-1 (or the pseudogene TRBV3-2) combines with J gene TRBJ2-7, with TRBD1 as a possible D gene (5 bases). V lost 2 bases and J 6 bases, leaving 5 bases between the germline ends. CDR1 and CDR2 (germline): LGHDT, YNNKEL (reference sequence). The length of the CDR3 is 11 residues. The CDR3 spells CASSQQGEQYF. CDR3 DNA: TGTGCCAGCAGCCAACAGGGCGAGCAGTACTTC.

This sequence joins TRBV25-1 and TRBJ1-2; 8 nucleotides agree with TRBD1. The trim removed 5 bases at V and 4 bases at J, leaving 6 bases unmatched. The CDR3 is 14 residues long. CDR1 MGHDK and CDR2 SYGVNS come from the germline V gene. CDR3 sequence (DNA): TGTGCCAGCAGTTGGGAAGGACAGGGCTATGGCTACACCTTC. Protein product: CASSWEGQGYGYTF.

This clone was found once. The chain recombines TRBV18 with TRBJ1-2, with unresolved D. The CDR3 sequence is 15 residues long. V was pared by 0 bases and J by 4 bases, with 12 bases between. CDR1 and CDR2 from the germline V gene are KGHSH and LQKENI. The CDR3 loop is CASSPPEAMSYGYTF. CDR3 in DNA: TGTGCCAGCTCACCACCGGAGGCGATGTCCTATGGCTACACCTTC. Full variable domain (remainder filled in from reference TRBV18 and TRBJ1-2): NAGVMQNPRHLVRRRGQEARLRCSPMKGHSHVYWYRQLPEEGLKFMVYLQKENIIDESGMPKERFSAEFPKEGPSILRIQQVVRGDSAAYFCASSPPEAMSYGYTFGSGTRLTVV.